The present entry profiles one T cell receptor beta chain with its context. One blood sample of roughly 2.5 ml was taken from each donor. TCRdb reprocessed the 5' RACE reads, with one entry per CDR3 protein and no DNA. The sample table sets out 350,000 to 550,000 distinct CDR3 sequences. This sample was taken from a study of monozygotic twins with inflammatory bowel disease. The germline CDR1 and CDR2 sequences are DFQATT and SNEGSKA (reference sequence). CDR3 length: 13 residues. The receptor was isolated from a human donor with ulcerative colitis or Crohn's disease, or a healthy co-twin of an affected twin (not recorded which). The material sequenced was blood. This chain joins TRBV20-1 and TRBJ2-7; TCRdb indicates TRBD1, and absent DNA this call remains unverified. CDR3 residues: CSARDPQGREQYF.